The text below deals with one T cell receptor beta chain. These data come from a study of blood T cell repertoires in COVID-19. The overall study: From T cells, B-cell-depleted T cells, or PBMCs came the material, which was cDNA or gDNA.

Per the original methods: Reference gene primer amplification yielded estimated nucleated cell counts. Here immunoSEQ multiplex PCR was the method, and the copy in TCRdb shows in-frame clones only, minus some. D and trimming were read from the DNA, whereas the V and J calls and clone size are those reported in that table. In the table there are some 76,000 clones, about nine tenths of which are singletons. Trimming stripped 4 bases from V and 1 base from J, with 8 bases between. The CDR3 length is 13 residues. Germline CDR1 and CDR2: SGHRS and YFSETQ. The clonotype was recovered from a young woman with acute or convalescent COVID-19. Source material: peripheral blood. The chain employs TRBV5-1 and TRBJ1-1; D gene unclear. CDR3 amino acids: CASSGQQNTEAFF. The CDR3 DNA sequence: TGCGCCAGCAGCGGGCAGCAGAACACTGAAGCTTTCTTT.